This T cell receptor (beta chain) was sequenced in a study of patients with pleural tuberculosis (dated by TCRdb to between 2014 and 2016). The CDR3 contains 15 residues, cysteine and phenylalanine counted. CDR3 DNA only is kept here, 45 bases in frame from base 1. From the germline V gene, CDR1 is SGHVS and CDR2 is FNYEAQ. Cut back by 1 base and 6 bases, the V and J ends lie 13 bases apart. A few counts support this clonotype. Its specific antigen is unknown. No base qualities exist here, and no much larger clone lies one base off it. Sequenced on an Illumina Genome Analyzer IIx. TCRdb reran the public reads through fastp at Q25 and MiXCR, keeping productive beta chains. Entries are consolidated by CDR3 protein sequence, retaining the most common genes and DNA. In all, the sample holds under 65,000 distinct CDR3 sequences, and around 7% of those were seen once. The top ten hold 15% to 20% of the sample.

The receptor comes from a human donor with pleural tuberculosis. Recombination connected TRBV7-6 to TRBJ2-1; matching of 5 bases hints at TRBD2 as the D gene. The sequenced DNA: TGTGCCAGCAGCTTAGGAAACTTCCGGGGCAATGAGCAGTTCTTC. Its amino acids are CASSLGNFRGNEQFF.